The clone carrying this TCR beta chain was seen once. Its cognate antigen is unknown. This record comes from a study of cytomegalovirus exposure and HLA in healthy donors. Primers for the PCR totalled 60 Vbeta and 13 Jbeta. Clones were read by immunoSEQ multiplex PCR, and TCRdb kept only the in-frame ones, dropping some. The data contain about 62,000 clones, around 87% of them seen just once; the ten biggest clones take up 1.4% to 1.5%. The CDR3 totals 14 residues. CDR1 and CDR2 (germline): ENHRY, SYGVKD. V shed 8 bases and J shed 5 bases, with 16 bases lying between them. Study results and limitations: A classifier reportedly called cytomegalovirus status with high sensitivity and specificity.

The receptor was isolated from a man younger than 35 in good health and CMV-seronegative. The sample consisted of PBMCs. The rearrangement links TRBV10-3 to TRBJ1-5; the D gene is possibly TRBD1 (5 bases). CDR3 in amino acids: CAIADGVGDQPQHF. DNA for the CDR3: TGTGCCATCGCGGATGGGGTAGGGGATCAGCCCCAGCATTTT.